The 19 T cell receptor beta chains below were found in one sample sequenced in a study of beta chain features in type 1 diabetes. Broader study findings: Researchers report that Type 1 diabetes patients had moderately but significantly shorter TCRB CDR3s across all four CD4+ subsets.

Expressed TCRB transcripts were sequenced because the isolated RNA had all been reverse transcribed beforehand. TCRdb keeps only in-frame clones here, not all; method: immunoSEQ multiplex PCR. The sample carries over 650,000 clones, over 12% recorded once. Their target antigens are unknown. The sample was naive CD4+ T cells from blood. The receptors derive from a man aged 18 to 29 with type 1 diabetes.

A few counts support this clone. The genes are TRBV7-2 and TRBJ2-2, with a tentative D call TRBD2 (5 bases). Germline V gene sequence: CDR1 SGHTA, CDR2 FQGNSA. The V end was cut by 4 bases, the J end by 5 bases, with 11 bases between. The CDR3 extends over 14 amino acids. The chain's CDR3 is CASSSARGTGELFF. The CDR3 region has the DNA TGTGCCAGCAGCTCAGCACGAGGGACCGGGGAGCTGTTTTTT.

This clone turned up a few times. This chain links TRBV4-1 with TRBJ1-2, with D tentatively TRBD1 (6 bases). V gave up 1 base and J gave up 7 bases, with 13 bases separating them. The CDR3 is 14 residues long. CDR1 and CDR2 from the germline V gene are MGHRA and YSYEKL. The CDR3 bases are TGCGCCAGCAGCCAAGGATCGGGGGCCGGTGGCTACACCTTC. Its translation: CASSQGSGAGGYTF.

The rearrangement uses TRBV7-2 and TRBJ2-4; 7 nucleotides line up with TRBD1. Trimming at V came to 8 bases and at J to 0 bases, leaving 7 bases not matched to a gene. CDR3 length: 15 residues. In germline, CDR1 is SGHTA, CDR2 FQGNSA. CDR3 amino acids: CASSTGTLAKNIQYF. In DNA, the CDR3 is TGTGCCAGCTCGACAGGGACACTAGCCAAAAACATTCAGTACTTC.

This clone turned up a few times. The V gene is TRBV6-5, the J gene TRBJ2-7; 9 bases are shared with TRBD1. The CDR3 length is 14 residues. After removal of 6 bases from V and 6 bases from J, the junction contained 9 bases not matched to a gene. Germline CDR1 reads MNHEY; CDR2 reads SVGAGI. The CDR3: CASRSRDRVVEQYF. The DNA of the CDR3 is TGTGCCAGCAGGTCCCGGGACAGGGTCGTCGAGCAGTACTTC.

The chain couples TRBV7-2 to TRBJ2-1; D is unresolved. The germline V gene encodes CDR1 SGHTA and CDR2 FQGNSA. Trimming stripped 0 bases from V and 4 bases from J, with 13 bases between. CDR3 length equals 16 residues. CDR3 in amino acids: CASSLASNNLYNEQFF. Here the CDR3 DNA reads TGTGCCAGCAGCTTAGCTTCCAACAACCTTTACAATGAGCAGTTCTTC.

This sequence joins TRBV5-1 and TRBJ2-7, with D possibly being TRBD1 (6 bases). V was pared by 2 bases and J by 1 base, with 13 bases between. The CDR3 has 15 amino acids. The germline V gene encodes CDR1 SGHRS and CDR2 YFSETQ. CDR3 in DNA: TGCGCCAGCAGCTTAGGACAGCTCCCATCCTACGAGCAGTACTTC. This sequence encodes CASSLGQLPSYEQYF.

The genes are TRBV30 and TRBJ2-1, with a weak D call TRBD2 (5 bases). Between the trimmed V and J ends, which lost 6 bases and 6 bases, there was a span of 18 bases. CDR3 length equals 14 residues. The germline CDR1 and CDR2 sequences are GTSNPN and SVGIG (reference sequence). In nucleotides, the CDR3 is TGTGCCTGTCAGCGGTCGTATGCCCGCAATGAGCAGTTCTTC. Translating gives CACQRSYARNEQFF.

The J gene is TRBJ2-3, the V gene TRBV7-2, with 11 bases fitting TRBD2. The V gene's germline CDR1 is SGHTA and CDR2 FQGNSA. Germline trimming cut 5 bases from V and 2 bases from J; bases unmatched to any gene: 6. This CDR3 has 16 residues. In DNA form, the CDR3 reads TGTGCCAGCAGCCAACTAGCGGGGGTCACCACAGATACGCAGTATTTT. Its protein is CASSQLAGVTTDTQYF.

This clone was found a few times. The rearrangement uses TRBV14 and TRBJ2-2, with a weak D call TRBD1 (6 bases). In germline, CDR1 is SGHDN, CDR2 FVKESK. The CDR3 sequence is 18 residues long. The ends were cut back, 1 base at V and 5 bases at J, with 20 bases in the middle. The CDR3 sequence is CASSQGYSYREWTGELFF. Here the CDR3 DNA reads TGTGCCAGCAGCCAAGGTTACAGCTACAGGGAATGGACCGGGGAGCTGTTTTTT.

This clone has just a few counts. The rearrangement links TRBV6-5 to TRBJ1-1; no definite D call. Germline values: CDR1 MNHEY, CDR2 SVGAGI. The CDR3 runs to 13 residues. V dropped 2 bases and J dropped 1 base, with 5 bases sitting between them. CDR3 region: CASSYIANTEAFF. As DNA, the CDR3 is TGTGCCAGCAGTTACATTGCGAACACTGAAGCTTTCTTT.

This clone was counted a few times. V usage is TRBV5-1 and J usage is TRBJ2-3, with D possibly TRBD1 on 6 matching bases. Germline CDR1 SGHRS, CDR2 YFSETQ. The CDR3 has 16 residues. V was shortened by 4 bases and J by 2 bases, with 17 bases between the two germline ends. This chain's CDR3 is CASSRTATLSTDTQYF. CDR3 bases: TGCGCCAGCAGCCGGACAGCTACGCTTTCCACAGATACGCAGTATTTT.

The rearrangement links TRBV7-9 to TRBJ1-2, with D perhaps TRBD1 (6 bases). The germline gives CDR1 SEHNR, CDR2 FQNEAQ (reference sequence). CDR3 size: 15 residues. V lost 5 bases and J lost 4, with 17 bases in between. The CDR3 DNA sequence: TGTGCCAGCAGCAGGACAGTGGGGGTCGGCTATGGCTACACCTTC. Its protein is CASSRTVGVGYGYTF.

This clone has more than one count but fewer than ten. The rearrangement links TRBV7-9 to TRBJ1-2; no definite D call. Germline V gene lookup returns CDR1 SEHNR and CDR2 FQNEAQ (reference sequence). This CDR3 comprises 14 residues. Trimming removed 1 base from V and 4 bases from J, with 10 bases in between. CDR3 coding DNA: TGTGCCAGCAGCTTAGAAGGAGAGGGCTATGGCTACACCTTC. This encodes CASSLEGEGYGYTF.

The V gene is TRBV20-1, the J gene TRBJ1-2; D is uncertain. Looked up from germline, CDR1 is DFQATT and CDR2 is SNEGSKA (reference sequence). V dropped 5 bases and J dropped 8 bases, with 12 bases sitting between them. The CDR3 spans 11 residues. In DNA form, the CDR3 reads TGCAGTGCTCCGTCCCGAAAGGGCTACACCTTC. This codes for CSAPSRKGYTF.

A word on this clone: An end of the junction does not agree with germline; a read error may underlie this. This chain joins TRBV10-3 and TRBJ1-1; 8 nucleotides agree with TRBD1. The CDR3 is 13 residues long. CDR1 and CDR2 (germline): ENHRY, SYGVKD. The CDR3 protein is CASSYLGTGEAFF. In DNA form, the CDR3 reads TGTGCCAGCAGTTACTTGGGGACAGGTGAAGCTTTCTTT.

The chain links TRBV20-1 to TRBJ2-7, with no clear D. Germline CDR1 and CDR2: DFQATT and SNEGSKA (reference sequence). The CDR3 runs 11 residues. The ends were cut back, 2 bases at V and 5 bases at J, with 7 bases in the middle. CDR3 protein: CSARWMDEQYF. The CDR3 coding sequence is TGCAGTGCTAGATGGATGGACGAGCAGTACTTC.

This clone turned up a few times. The V and J genes are TRBV6-1 and TRBJ2-5, with no clear D. CDR3 length: 11 amino acids. The V gene lost 8 bases and the J gene lost 5 bases, with 9 bases spanning the gap. Germline CDR1 reads MNHNS; CDR2 reads SASEGT. The CDR3 DNA follows: TGTGCCAGCGTCGCTACGGAGACCCAGTACTTC. Amino acid sequence: CASVATETQYF.

In its sample, this clone was seen a few times. The chain uses TRBV2 and TRBJ1-1; D not resolved. V lost 5 bases and J 1 base, leaving 17 bases between the germline ends. This CDR3 comprises 16 residues. Germline values: CDR1 SNHLY, CDR2 FYNNEI. The CDR3 DNA reads TGTGCCAGCAGTCTGGACCCTGGCCGGGCGAACACTGAAGCTTTCTTT. As protein: CASSLDPGRANTEAFF.

This clone occurred a few times. This rearrangement joins TRBV7-8 to TRBJ2-3, with D maybe TRBD1 (10 bases). Trimming pared 3 bases from V and 4 bases from J, leaving 26 bases between. This CDR3 has 19 residues. In germline, CDR1 is SGHVS, CDR2 FQNEAQ. The CDR3 sequence is CASSLKGLAGTGVADTQYF. In nucleotides, the CDR3 is TGTGCCAGCAGCTTGAAAGGGCTAGCGGGGACAGGGGTGGCAGATACGCAGTATTTT.